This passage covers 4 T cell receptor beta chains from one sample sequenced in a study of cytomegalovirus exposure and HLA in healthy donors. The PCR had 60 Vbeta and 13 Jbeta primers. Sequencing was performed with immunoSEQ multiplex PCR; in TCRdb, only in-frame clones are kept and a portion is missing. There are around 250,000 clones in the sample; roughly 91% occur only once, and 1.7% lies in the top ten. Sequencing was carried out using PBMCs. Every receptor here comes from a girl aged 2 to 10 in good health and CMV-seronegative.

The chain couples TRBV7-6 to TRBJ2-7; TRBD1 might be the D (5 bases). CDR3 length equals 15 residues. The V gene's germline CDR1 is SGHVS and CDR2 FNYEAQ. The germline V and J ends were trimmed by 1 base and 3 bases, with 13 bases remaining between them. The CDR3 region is CASSLETGYNYEQYF. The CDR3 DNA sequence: TGTGCCAGCAGCTTAGAAACAGGATATAACTACGAGCAGTACTTC.

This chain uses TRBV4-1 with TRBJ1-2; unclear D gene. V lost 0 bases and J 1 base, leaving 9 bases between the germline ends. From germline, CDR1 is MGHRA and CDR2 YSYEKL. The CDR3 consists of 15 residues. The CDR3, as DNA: TGCGCCAGCAGCCAAGAGAGAGGGTTTAACTATGGCTACACCTTC. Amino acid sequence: CASSQERGFNYGYTF.

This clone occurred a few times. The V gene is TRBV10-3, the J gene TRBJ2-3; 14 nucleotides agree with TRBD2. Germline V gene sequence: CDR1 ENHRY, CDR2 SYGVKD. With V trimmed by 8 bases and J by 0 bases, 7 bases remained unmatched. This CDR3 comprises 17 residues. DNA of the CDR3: TGTGCCATCTCGGGACTAGCGGGGGACTTCAGCACAGATACGCAGTATTTT. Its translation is CAISGLAGDFSTDTQYF.

CDR3 region: CASTPGGSYEQYF. CDR3 nucleotide sequence: TGTGCCAGTACCCCAGGGGGCTCCTACGAGCAGTACTTC. The chain employs TRBV19 and TRBJ2-7; 7 bases are shared with TRBD1. The V gene's germline CDR1 is LNHDA and CDR2 SQIVND (reference sequence). The trim removed 7 bases at V and 0 bases at J, leaving 3 bases unmatched. The CDR3 is made up of 13 amino acids.